The 6 T cell receptor beta chains given below trace back to one sample, sequenced in a study of blood T cell repertoires in COVID-19. The repertoire was sequenced with immunoSEQ multiplex PCR; TCRdb's copy has only in-frame clones and lacks some. The sample has approximately 210,000 clones; 82% are singletons. Sequenced input: peripheral blood. The origin of the receptors is a middle-aged woman with acute or convalescent COVID-19.

The chain links TRBV6-5 to TRBJ2-1, with D uncertain. Trimming pared 6 bases from V and 1 base from J, leaving 10 bases between. The CDR3 is made up of 14 amino acids. Germline assignment: CDR1 MNHEY and CDR2 SVGAGI. The CDR3 DNA follows: TGTGCCAGCAGAGTTCTAGAATCCTACAATGAGCAGTTCTTC. This translates into CASRVLESYNEQFF.

This clone was seen a few times. The gene calls are TRBV9 and TRBJ1-5, with 9 positions matching TRBD1. The V gene end was trimmed by 0 bases and the J gene end by 7 bases; junction bases not matched to a gene: 5. From germline, CDR1 is SGDLS and CDR2 YYNGEE. The CDR3 runs to 15 residues. The CDR3 bases are TGTGCCAGCAGCGTAGGGCCGGACAGGGGACAGCCCCAGCATTTT. The encoded protein is CASSVGPDRGQPQHF.

The DNA of the CDR3 is TGCGCCAGCAGCCAAGGGCACAGGGTTACCACTGAAGCTTTCTTT. The encoded protein is CASSQGHRVTTEAFF. The chain combines TRBV4-3 with TRBJ1-1; weak D call: TRBD1 (6 bases). V was shortened by 1 base and J by 4 bases, with 13 bases between the two germline ends. The length of the CDR3 is 15 residues. Germline V gives CDR1 LGHNA, CDR2 YSLEER.

This sequence joins TRBV7-9 and TRBJ2-5; D remains ambiguous. The CDR3 sequence is 15 residues long. Trimming took 5 bases from V and 5 from J, leaving 18 bases between them. Germline V gene data show CDR1 as SEHNR and CDR2 as FQNEAQ (reference sequence). Written as DNA, the CDR3 is TGTGCCAGCAGCCCCTTCCGGTCCGAGGAGGAGACCCAGTACTTC. Residues: CASSPFRSEEETQYF.

This clone was detected only once. This chain uses TRBV7-8 with TRBJ1-4; possibly TRBD1 for D (6 bases). Germline V lookup: CDR1 SGHVS, CDR2 FQNEAQ. Trimming removed 2 bases from V and 0 bases from J, with 16 bases in between. This CDR3 is 18 amino acids long. The CDR3 reads CASSLSLDSDATNEKLFF. The CDR3 bases are TGTGCCAGCAGCTTAAGTTTGGACAGCGATGCAACTAATGAAAAACTGTTTTTT.

This clone has more than one count but fewer than ten. V is TRBV15 and J is TRBJ1-1; TRBD1 matches 8 bases. Germline V gives CDR1 LNHNV, CDR2 YYDKDF (reference sequence). V lost 1 base to trimming and J lost 10 bases; unmatched junction nucleotides: 14. The CDR3 covers 16 residues. CDR3: CATSRGGVDRVLGAFF. CDR3 coding DNA: TGTGCCACCAGCAGAGGGGGGGTGGACAGGGTTCTCGGAGCTTTCTTT.